This T cell receptor (beta chain) was observed in a study of blood T cell repertoires in COVID-19 (dated by TCRdb to about 2020). Concerning the study at large: Samples covering the acute and convalescent phases of COVID-19 were provided by collaborators in the United States, Italy and Spain. HLA class I and class II types, where available, came from metadata supplied by the sample provider rather than from assay-based typing. A freely available public database, intended as a resource for researchers studying the immune response to SARS-CoV-2, is where the repertoires were released. The material from the prospective study consisted of cDNA or gDNA derived from T cells, B-cell-depleted T cells, or PBMCs. Samples were obtained from the ongoing ImmuneRACE study (first 160 participants) and from 1,254 subjects provided by 6 global collaborators. Subjects who had been exposed to COVID-19, were actively infected with it, or had recovered from it provided the deeply sampled blood TCRbeta repertoires that made up the dataset. Sample metadata almost always included a de-identified subject ID, COVID-19 status, age in years and sex. Broad study findings and their caveats: The amount of clinical and demographic metadata varied by source and participant and was provided uncurated.

The CDR3 contains 15 residues, cysteine and phenylalanine counted. The read is trimmed to its CDR3 DNA, 45 bases read in frame from base 1. According to the germline V gene, CDR1 reads SNHLY and CDR2 reads FYNNEI. Unmatched junction bases come to 7, with V trimmed by 6 bases and J by 4 bases. The sample holds one count of this clone. The antigen this receptor binds is unknown. The record has no base qualities; no much larger clone is one base away. The immunoSEQ Assay, a bias-controlled multiplex PCR, was used to amplify TCRbeta CDR3 regions from genomic DNA. In the original analysis: The number of nucleated cells in each sample was estimated by amplification of reference gene primers within the assay. To quantify the absolute abundance of each unique TCRbeta CDR3 rearrangement, sequence reads were collapsed and filtered. For each sample, productive Simpson clonality was calculated as the square root of Simpson's diversity index over productive rearrangements. TCRdb limited this immuneACCESS table to in-frame rearrangements with V and J called. A share of clones is missing; checked studies link under half to unresolved V genes, and the rest is unexplained. V and J calls and clone size are as listed in that table; D and trimming were resolved from the DNA. The sample includes 250,000 to 300,000 clones, with about 90% observed a single time. The leading ten clones occupy less than 3.5% of the sample.

Participants in the prospective study were enrolled through a virtual design, were aged about 18 to 100 years, and lived in 24 United States geographic areas. In the prospective study, participants were assigned to cohorts based on the clinical history participants reported in a screening survey and a study questionnaire. Exposed participants had been in contact with someone with a PCR-confirmed or clinician-diagnosed COVID-19 case within 2 weeks of study entry. In the prospective study, whole blood, serum and a nasopharyngeal or oropharyngeal swab were collected from each participant by mobile phlebotomists. Prospective study participants could optionally give additional blood draws and questionnaires over an approximately 2-month period. Before DNA extraction, prospective study blood samples were shipped either frozen or at room temperature.

The clonotype originates from a woman between 50 and 59 years old who had been exposed to COVID-19. The receptor chain draws on TRBV2 and TRBJ1-4; TRBD1 aligns with 8 central bases. Material for sequencing was PBMCs or T cells enriched from blood (not recorded which). The CDR3: CASRADRGGNEKLFF. The nucleotides are TGTGCCAGCAGAGCAGACAGGGGAGGTAATGAAAAACTGTTTTTT.